This T cell receptor (beta chain) was observed in a study of shared clonotypes between healthy human individuals. Study-level information: Used for every donor were three CD4 naive, three CD4 memory, two CD8 naive and one CD8 memory plate.

The CDR3 is 12 amino acids. V was shortened by 2 bases and J by 8 bases, with 9 bases between the two germline ends. CDR1 ENHRY and CDR2 SYGVKD come from the germline V gene. TCRdb's copy holds only in-frame clones and misses some; the assay was immunoSEQ multiplex PCR. Of roughly 2.1 million clones listed, under 95% are singletons. Naivety among CD8 cells was defined by CD45RO negativity and positive CCR7 selection, thereby excluding terminally differentiated effector memory CD45RA+ cells. The specimen was naive CD8+ T cells from PBMCs. This chain uses TRBV10-3 with TRBJ1-2, with no clear D. The receptor was isolated from a man aged 18 to 30 in good health. Some clones in this sample may be carry-over from other donors' samples. The chain's CDR3 is CAISEEFRGYTF. CDR3 nucleotide sequence: TGTGCCATCAGTGAGGAGTTTCGGGGCTACACCTTC.